Listed below are T cell receptor beta chains from one sample, sequenced in a study of blood T cell repertoires in COVID-19. The table came from immunoSEQ multiplex PCR; TCRdb's copy has only in-frame clones and leaves some out. In the table there are around 200,000 clones, over 70% of which are singletons. Sequencing was done on a sample of peripheral blood. The receptors come from a man between 40 and 49 years old with active or convalescent COVID-19. The CDR3 runs from the conserved cysteine through the conserved F or W. Fields, in order: CDR3 protein, CDR3 DNA, D gene, V gene, J gene, clone size. The D gene is left open where the match is weak. Size is stated for part of the rows, as once, few or many counts, or as a class when the clone is expanded.

CASSLGQPNEKLFF	TGCGCCAGCAGCCTTGGACAGCCTAATGAAAAACTGTTTTTT	.	TRBV5-1	TRBJ1-4	.
CASSLIARANTGELFF	TGCGCCAGCAGCTTGATCGCCAGGGCGAACACCGGGGAGCTGTTTTTT	.	TRBV5-1	TRBJ2-2	few
CASSYYSKNSPLHF	TGTGCCAGCAGTTACTACAGCAAAAATTCACCCCTCCACTTT	.	TRBV6-2/TRBV6-3	TRBJ1-6	.
CASSQEIGIEQYF	TGCGCCAGCAGCCAAGAAATCGGGATCGAGCAGTACTTC	.	TRBV4-1	TRBJ2-7	.
CASSFPFEGGDTEAFF	TGTGCCAGCAGCTTTCCCTTTGAGGGGGGGGACACTGAAGCTTTCTTT	.	TRBV11-2	TRBJ1-1	.
CASTFQGAICEQYF	TGTGCCAGCACCTTTCAGGGGGCGATTTGCGAGCAGTACTTC	TRBD1	TRBV27	TRBJ2-7	.
CAWSGQNYGYTF	TGTGCCTGGAGTGGACAGAACTATGGCTACACCTTC	.	TRBV30	TRBJ1-2	.
CASSLYQAGIYEQYF	TGTGCCAGCAGCTTGTATCAAGCCGGTATCTACGAGCAGTACTTC	.	TRBV5-4	TRBJ2-7	.
CASSSGQGAGDTQYF	TGCGCCAGCAGCTCGGGACAGGGGGCAGGGGATACGCAGTATTTT	TRBD1	TRBV5-1	TRBJ2-3	.
CASRGGDIGYTF	TGTGCCAGCAGAGGAGGGGATATCGGCTACACCTTC	.	TRBV25-1	TRBJ1-2	few
CASSQTQGTAGNTIYF	TGTGCCAGCAGTCAAACCCAGGGTACTGCTGGAAACACCATATATTTT	.	TRBV9	TRBJ1-3	.
CASSQVPRGVWTEAFF	TGTGCCAGCAGCCAAGTCCCCAGGGGAGTATGGACTGAAGCTTTCTTT	.	TRBV3-1/TRBV3-2	TRBJ1-1	.
CASSLPAGTGGSNQPQHF	TGTGCCAGTAGTTTACCAGCCGGGACAGGGGGTAGCAATCAGCCCCAGCATTTT	TRBD1	TRBV19	TRBJ1-5	few
CASRTEGDTQYF	TGTGCCAGCAGGACGGAGGGTGATACGCAGTATTTT	.	TRBV7-9	TRBJ2-3	.
CASSGGQGQETQYF	TGCGCCAGCAGCGGTGGGCAGGGACAAGAGACCCAGTACTTC	.	TRBV4-1	TRBJ2-5	.
CASSQGPGNTIYF	TGTGCCAGCAGTCAGGGGCCTGGAAACACCATATATTTT	.	TRBV27	TRBJ1-3	.
CASSLALQEGGYTF	TGCGCCAGCAGCTTGGCCTTACAGGAGGGTGGCTACACCTTC	.	TRBV5-1	TRBJ1-2	.
CASTTGVNTGELFF	TGTGCCAGCACGACCGGGGTGAACACCGGGGAGCTGTTTTTT	.	TRBV7-3	TRBJ2-2	.
CASSSTGFNSPLHF	TGTGCCAGCAGTTCGACAGGGTTTAATTCACCCCTCCACTTT	TRBD1	TRBV6-5	TRBJ1-6	.
CASSLGTGVTNEKLFF	TGCGCCAGCAGCTTGGGGACAGGGGTTACTAATGAAAAACTGTTTTTT	TRBD1	TRBV5-1	TRBJ1-4	.
CASSSPRGGSYGYTF	TGTGCCAGCAGCTCACCGAGGGGGGGTAGCTATGGCTACACCTTC	.	TRBV28	TRBJ1-2	.
CAISTTGQGNTGELFF	TGTGCCATCTCAACTACCGGGCAGGGGAACACCGGGGAGCTGTTTTTT	.	TRBV7-9	TRBJ2-2	.
CAWTSTDTQYF	TGTGCCTGGACGAGCACAGATACGCAGTATTTT	.	TRBV30	TRBJ2-3	.
CASTLRGDYVLSRSSYNEQFF	TGTGCCAGCACCCTCCGAGGGGACTATGTGTTAAGTAGGAGCTCCTACAATGAGCAGTTCTTC	TRBD2	TRBV14	TRBJ2-1	.
CAWSPVEGSTRYTF	TGTGCCTGGAGCCCTGTTGAGGGATCAACTCGCTACACCTTC	.	TRBV30	TRBJ1-2	.
CAWRKQGNSPLHF	TGTGCCTGGAGAAAGCAGGGTAATTCACCCCTCCACTTT	.	TRBV30	TRBJ1-6	once
CSVEEGRSTGELFF	TGCAGCGTTGAAGAAGGCAGGTCCACCGGGGAGCTGTTTTTT	.	TRBV29-1	TRBJ2-2	.
CASSGRDKQRNTIYF	TGTGCCAGCAGCGGCCGGGACAAGCAGAGAAACACCATATATTTT	.	TRBV11-3	TRBJ1-3	few
CASTGLAGGDTQYF	TGTGCCAGCACCGGACTAGCGGGAGGAGATACGCAGTATTTT	TRBD2	TRBV11-2	TRBJ2-3	.
CASSQARGQGTYEQYF	TGTGCCAGCAGCCAAGCCCGGGGACAGGGAACCTACGAGCAGTACTTC	TRBD1	TRBV3-1/TRBV3-2	TRBJ2-7	.
CASSLERGNTEAFF	TGTGCCAGCAGCTTGGAACGGGGGAACACTGAAGCTTTCTTT	.	TRBV5-4	TRBJ1-1	.
CAWRAKGTENTEAFF	TGTGCCTGGAGAGCAAAAGGGACAGAGAACACTGAAGCTTTCTTT	TRBD1	TRBV30	TRBJ1-1	.
CASSVHRGRTEAFF	TGTGCCAGTAGTGTACACAGGGGGCGAACTGAAGCTTTCTTT	TRBD1	TRBV19	TRBJ1-1	.
CASSQSAGEGRGGTGELFF	TGTGCCAGCAGCCAATCTGCGGGGGAGGGCAGGGGCGGCACCGGGGAGCTGTTTTTT	.	TRBV4-2	TRBJ2-2	.
CASSFSGGGGSGNTIYF	TGTGCCAGCAGCTTTTCCGGTGGGGGAGGCTCTGGAAACACCATATATTTT	.	TRBV7-6	TRBJ1-3	.
CASSRGLAGVGGLDEQFF	TGTGCCAGCAGTCGGGGACTAGCGGGAGTAGGGGGATTGGATGAGCAGTTCTTC	TRBD2	TRBV6-2/TRBV6-3	TRBJ2-1	.
CASSLYSGSGYNEQFF	TGTGCCAGCAGTTTATACAGCGGGAGTGGATACAATGAGCAGTTCTTC	TRBD2	TRBV27	TRBJ2-1	.
CASSPLGLNEKLFF	TGCGCCAGCAGCCCCCTAGGCCTTAATGAAAAACTGTTTTTT	.	TRBV5-1	TRBJ1-4	.
CASSLARTGNEKLFF	TGTGCCAGCAGCTTGGCGCGGACAGGGAATGAAAAACTGTTTTTT	TRBD1	TRBV7-8	TRBJ1-4	.
CASSLYTGWAEPQHF	TGTGCCAGCAGTTTATACACAGGGTGGGCTGAGCCCCAGCATTTT	.	TRBV28	TRBJ1-5	.
CASSLVADSGANVLTF	TGTGCCAGCAGTTTAGTGGCAGACTCTGGGGCCAACGTCCTGACTTTC	.	TRBV28	TRBJ2-6	.
CASSQEGAAANEKLFF	TGCGCCAGCAGCCAAGAGGGGGCCGCGGCTAATGAAAAACTGTTTTTT	.	TRBV4-3	TRBJ1-4	few
CASSPQGSGGYTF	TGTGCCAGCAGCCCACAGGGATCGGGTGGCTACACCTTC	.	TRBV7-3	TRBJ1-2	.
CASSQQGAGNTIYF	TGTGCCAGCAGCCAACAGGGAGCGGGAAACACCATATATTTT	.	TRBV7-9	TRBJ1-3	once
CASSPRLETSGISYEQYF	TGTGCCAGCAGTCCACGACTGGAAACTAGCGGGATTTCCTACGAGCAGTACTTC	TRBD2	TRBV27	TRBJ2-7	.
CASNRENTIYF	TGTGCCAGCAACAGGGAGAACACCATATATTTT	.	TRBV7-9	TRBJ1-3	once
CASTPGGGAETQYF	TGTGCCAGCACCCCGGGTGGAGGGGCAGAGACCCAGTACTTC	.	TRBV7-2	TRBJ2-5	.
CASSTRQGSMGAFF	TGTGCCAGCAGCACTCGACAGGGCTCAATGGGGGCTTTCTTT	TRBD1	TRBV11-3	TRBJ1-1	.